The 6 T cell receptor beta chains listed next were all sequenced from one sample in a study of T cell repertoires in ileal Crohn's disease. The repertoire was sequenced with immunoSEQ multiplex PCR; TCRdb's copy has only in-frame clones and lacks some. The data show 6,000 or so clones, roughly 96% seen once. Sequences were obtained from ileal tissue. The receptors stem from an adult with Crohn's disease.

The rearrangement joins TRBV28 to TRBJ2-7; 7 positions agree with TRBD1. The CDR3 length is 14 residues. Germline lookup yields CDR1 MDHEN and CDR2 SYDVKM. V was pared by 6 bases and J by 2 bases, with 7 bases of the junction left unmatched. CDR3 sequence reads: CASSTPDRAYEQYF. CDR3 DNA: TGTGCCAGCAGCACCCCCGACAGGGCCTACGAGCAGTACTTC.

This chain links TRBV7-3 with TRBJ2-1; D possibly corresponds to TRBD1 (6 bases). Trimming stripped 2 bases from V and 5 bases from J, with 13 bases between. CDR3 length: 15 amino acids. Germline V lookup: CDR1 SGHTA, CDR2 FQGTGA. CDR3 nucleotides: TGTGCCAGCAGCTTACAAGGGGGTGAGAACAATGAGCAGTTCTTC. As protein: CASSLQGGENNEQFF.

The chain has TRBV5-1 and TRBJ2-3, with 9 nucleotides matching TRBD1. The CDR3 has 15 amino acids. After removal of 5 bases from V and 5 bases from J, the junction contained 9 bases not matched to a gene. CDR1 and CDR2 (germline): SGHRS, YFSETQ. Written as DNA, the CDR3 is TGCGCCAGCAGTTCGGGACAGGGAGAGGGAGATACGCAGTATTTT. This gives the protein CASSSGQGEGDTQYF.

The chain recombines TRBV11-2 with TRBJ2-7; TRBD1 matches 8 bases. Trimming cost V 0 bases and J 5 bases; bases outside gene matches: 6. This CDR3 region has 15 residues. The germline CDR1 and CDR2 sequences are SGHAT and FQNNGV. The CDR3 loop is CASSLEGTGVDEQYF. The CDR3, as DNA: TGTGCCAGCAGCTTAGAGGGGACAGGAGTCGACGAGCAGTACTTC.

The chain is built from TRBV6-5 and TRBJ2-3; D is unresolved. With 6 bases removed from V and 3 bases from J, the gap between germline ends came to 7 bases. The CDR3 is 12 residues long. Germline-derived CDR1 and CDR2 are MNHEY and SVGAGI. CDR3 amino acids: CASSRGTDTQYF. CDR3 DNA: TGTGCCAGCAGCCGCGGTACAGATACGCAGTATTTT.

The rearrangement joins TRBV6-1 to TRBJ1-1; D unclear. The CDR3 has 14 amino acids. The germline CDR1 and CDR2 sequences are MNHNS and SASEGT. Trimming pared 4 bases from V and 4 bases from J, leaving 13 bases between. DNA of the CDR3: TGTGCCAGCAGTGGATTACCAGGCGTCACTGAAGCTTTCTTT. Translating gives CASSGLPGVTEAFF.